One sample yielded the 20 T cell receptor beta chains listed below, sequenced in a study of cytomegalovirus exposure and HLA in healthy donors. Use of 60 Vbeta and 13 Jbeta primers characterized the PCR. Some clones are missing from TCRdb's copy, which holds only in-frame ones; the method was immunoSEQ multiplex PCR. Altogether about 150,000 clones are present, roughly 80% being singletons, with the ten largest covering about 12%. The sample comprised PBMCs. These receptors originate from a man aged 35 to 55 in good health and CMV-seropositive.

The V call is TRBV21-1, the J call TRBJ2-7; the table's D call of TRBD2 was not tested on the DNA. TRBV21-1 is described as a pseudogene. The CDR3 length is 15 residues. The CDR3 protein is CASSRLGTAKDEQYF. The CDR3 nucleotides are TGTGCCAGCAGCCGACTGGGGACTGCCAAGGACGAGCAGTACTTC.

This chain's CDR3 is CASSDSSYEQYF. The CDR3 DNA is TGCGCCAGCAGTGATAGCTCCTACGAGCAGTACTTC. The chain employs TRBV5-1 and TRBJ2-7; D remains ambiguous. Germline CDR1 is SGHRS and CDR2 is YFSETQ. Between the trimmed V and J ends, which lost 5 bases and 0 bases, there was a span of 6 bases. The CDR3 extends over 12 amino acids.

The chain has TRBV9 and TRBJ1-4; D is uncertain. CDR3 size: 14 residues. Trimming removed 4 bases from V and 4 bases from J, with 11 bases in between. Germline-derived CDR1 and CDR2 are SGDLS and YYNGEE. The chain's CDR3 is CASSREGFNEKLFF. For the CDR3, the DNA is TGTGCCAGCAGCCGCGAGGGATTTAATGAAAAACTGTTTTTT.

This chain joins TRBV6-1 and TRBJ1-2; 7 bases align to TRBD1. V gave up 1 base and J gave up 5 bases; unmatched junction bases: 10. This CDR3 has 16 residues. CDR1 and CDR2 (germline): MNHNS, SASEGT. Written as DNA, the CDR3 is TGTGCCAGCAGTGAAGTAGCCTCGGGCAGGGGGTATGGCTACACCTTC. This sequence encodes CASSEVASGRGYGYTF.

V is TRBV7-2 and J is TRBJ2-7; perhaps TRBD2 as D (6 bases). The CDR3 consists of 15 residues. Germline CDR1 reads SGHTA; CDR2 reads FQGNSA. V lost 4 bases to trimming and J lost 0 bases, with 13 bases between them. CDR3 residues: CASSSRVGGSYEQYF. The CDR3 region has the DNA TGTGCCAGCAGCTCTAGGGTGGGGGGCTCCTACGAGCAGTACTTC.

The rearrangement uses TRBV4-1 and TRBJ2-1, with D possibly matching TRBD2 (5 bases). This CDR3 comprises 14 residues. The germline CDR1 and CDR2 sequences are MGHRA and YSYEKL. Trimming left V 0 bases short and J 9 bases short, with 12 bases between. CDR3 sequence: CASSQDPRGFEQFF. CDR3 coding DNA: TGCGCCAGCAGCCAAGATCCCCGCGGGTTTGAGCAGTTCTTC.

CDR3 DNA: TGTGCCAGCAGCTTGGAACAGGATATTAACTATGGCTACACCTTC. This encodes CASSLEQDINYGYTF. The rearrangement joins TRBV5-5 to TRBJ1-2; D perhaps matches TRBD1 (5 bases). Germline CDR1 and CDR2: SGHKS and YYEKEE (reference sequence). The CDR3 consists of 15 residues. Deletions cut 0 bases from V and 1 base from J, with 10 bases between.

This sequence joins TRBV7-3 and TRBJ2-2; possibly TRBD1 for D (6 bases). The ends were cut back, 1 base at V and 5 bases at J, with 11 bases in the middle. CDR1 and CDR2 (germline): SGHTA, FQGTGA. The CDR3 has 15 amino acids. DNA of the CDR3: TGTGCCAGCAGCTTAAATAGGGACAATACCGGGGAGCTGTTTTTT. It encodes CASSLNRDNTGELFF.

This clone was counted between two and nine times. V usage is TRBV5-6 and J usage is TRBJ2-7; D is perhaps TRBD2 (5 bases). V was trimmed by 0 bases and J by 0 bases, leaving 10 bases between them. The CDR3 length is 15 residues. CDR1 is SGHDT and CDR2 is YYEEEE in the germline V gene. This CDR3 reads CASSLEPDFSYEQYF. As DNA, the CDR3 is TGTGCCAGCAGCTTGGAACCGGACTTCTCCTACGAGCAGTACTTC.

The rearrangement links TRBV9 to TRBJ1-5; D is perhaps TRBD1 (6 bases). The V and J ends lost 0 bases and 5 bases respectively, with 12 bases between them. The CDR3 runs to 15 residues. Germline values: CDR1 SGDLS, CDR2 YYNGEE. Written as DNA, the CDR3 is TGTGCCAGCAGCGTAGATGGTGCAGGGGATCAGCCCCAGCATTTT. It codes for CASSVDGAGDQPQHF.

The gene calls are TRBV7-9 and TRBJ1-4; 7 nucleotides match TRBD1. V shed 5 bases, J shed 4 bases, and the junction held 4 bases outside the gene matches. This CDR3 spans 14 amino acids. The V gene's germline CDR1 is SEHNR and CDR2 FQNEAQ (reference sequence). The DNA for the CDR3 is TGTGCCAGCAGCCCCGGGACAGATAATGAAAAACTGTTTTTT. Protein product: CASSPGTDNEKLFF.

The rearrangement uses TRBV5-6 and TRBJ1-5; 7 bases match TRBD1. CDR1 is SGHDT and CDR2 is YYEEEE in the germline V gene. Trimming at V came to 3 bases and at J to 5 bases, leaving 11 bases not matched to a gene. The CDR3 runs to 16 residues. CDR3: CASSSSLTGPYQPQHF. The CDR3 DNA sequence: TGTGCCAGCAGCTCTTCGCTGACAGGGCCCTATCAGCCCCAGCATTTT.

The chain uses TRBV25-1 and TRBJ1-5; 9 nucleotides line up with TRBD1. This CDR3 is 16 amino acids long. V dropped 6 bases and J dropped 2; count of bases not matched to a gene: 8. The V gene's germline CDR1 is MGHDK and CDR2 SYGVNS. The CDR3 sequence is CASRLTGGQGNQPQHF. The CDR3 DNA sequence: TGTGCCAGCAGACTCACAGGGGGCCAGGGCAATCAGCCCCAGCATTTT.

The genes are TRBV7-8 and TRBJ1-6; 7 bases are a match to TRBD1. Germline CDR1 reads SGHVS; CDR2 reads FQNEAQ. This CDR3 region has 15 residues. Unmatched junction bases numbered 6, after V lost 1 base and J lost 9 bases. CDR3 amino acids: CASSLDRGIGSPLHF. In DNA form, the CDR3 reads TGTGCCAGCAGCTTAGACAGGGGTATAGGTTCACCCCTCCACTTT.

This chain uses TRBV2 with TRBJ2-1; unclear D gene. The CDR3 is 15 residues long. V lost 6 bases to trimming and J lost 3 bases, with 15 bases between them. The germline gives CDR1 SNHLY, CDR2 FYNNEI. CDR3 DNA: TGTGCCAGCAGCCCGACTCCCCCTGACTACAATGAGCAGTTCTTC. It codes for CASSPTPPDYNEQFF.

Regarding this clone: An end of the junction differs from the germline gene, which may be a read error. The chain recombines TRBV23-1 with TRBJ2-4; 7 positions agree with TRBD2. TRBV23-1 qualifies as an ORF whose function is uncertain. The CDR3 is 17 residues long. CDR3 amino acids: CASSQSSGSAGENSQYF. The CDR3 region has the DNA TGCGCCAGCAGTCAATCGAGTGGGTCCGCGGGGGAAAACAGTCAGTACTTC.

CDR3 protein: CASSETLLSGTF. The CDR3 DNA is TGTGCCAGCAGTGAAACTCTCTTGTCAGGAACCTTC. The V call is TRBV6-1, the J call TRBJ1-2; D not certain. The CDR3 contains 12 residues. The V end lost 2 bases, the J end lost 14 bases, and 15 bases lay between the germline ends. Germline V CDR1 and CDR2: MNHNS, SASEGT.

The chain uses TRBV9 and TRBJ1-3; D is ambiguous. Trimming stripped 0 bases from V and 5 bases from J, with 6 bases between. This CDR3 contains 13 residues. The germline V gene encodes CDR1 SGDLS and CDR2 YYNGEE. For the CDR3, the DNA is TGTGCCAGCAGCGTAGACAGTCGAAACACCATATATTTT. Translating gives CASSVDSRNTIYF.

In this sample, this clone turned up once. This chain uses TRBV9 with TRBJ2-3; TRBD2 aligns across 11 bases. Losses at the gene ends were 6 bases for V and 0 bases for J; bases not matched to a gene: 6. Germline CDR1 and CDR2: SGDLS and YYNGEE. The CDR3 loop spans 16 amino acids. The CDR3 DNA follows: TGTGCCAGCACTACGGGACTAGCGGCTAGCACAGATACGCAGTATTTT. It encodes CASTTGLAASTDTQYF.

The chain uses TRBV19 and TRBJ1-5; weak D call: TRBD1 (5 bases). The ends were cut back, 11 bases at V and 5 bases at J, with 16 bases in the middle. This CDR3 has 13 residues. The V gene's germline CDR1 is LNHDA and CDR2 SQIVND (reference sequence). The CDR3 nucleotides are TGTGCCGTAAGGGGCAGAACCGATCAGCCCCAGCATTTT. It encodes CAVRGRTDQPQHF.